The rows below give T cell receptor beta chains drawn from one sample of a study of T-cell memory formation after mild COVID-19. Each CDR3 protein gets one entry after TCRdb re-called the 5' RACE reads with MiXCR. The sample yields some 180,000 distinct CDR3 sequences, 13% seen once. The sample was PBMCs or a T cell subset sorted from them (not recorded which). These receptors all stem from a young man who had mild COVID-19 (a few samples of this study predate the infection). Cell type and time point are not known. Both conserved end residues are part of each CDR3. D genes are given only for firm matches. Expanded clones are given a class, and other clones once, few, many or no size at all.

DNA,CDR3,D,size,length,V,J
TGTGCCAGCAGCTTAGCGCAAGCTCCCACCAAACCTCCTTTCTTT,CASSLAQAPTKPPFF,-,-,15,TRBV7-2,TRBJ1-1
TGTGCCAGCAGCCCAGGTTGGGTTTCCGGCACAGATACGCAGTATTTT,CASSPGWVSGTDTQYF,-,few,16,TRBV7-2,TRBJ2-3
TGTGCCATCGGTAAAGGACAGGGCTCTATGACCTACGAGCAGTACTTC,CAIGKGQGSMTYEQYF,TRBD1,-,16,TRBV10-3,TRBJ2-7
TGTGCCTGGAGTGCACAGGGCGATCAGCCCCAGCATTTT,CAWSAQGDQPQHF,-,-,13,TRBV30,TRBJ1-5
TGTGCCAGCAGCCCCGGGACAGGGGGGAACACTGAAGCTTTCTTT,CASSPGTGGNTEAFF,TRBD1,few,15,TRBV5-6,TRBJ1-1
TGCGCCAGCAGTGACTTAGCGGCGAGCTCCTACAATGAGCAGTTCTTC,CASSDLAASSYNEQFF,-,few,16,TRBV10-2,TRBJ2-1
TGTGCCAGCAGCCTGGACGGGAACACCGGGGAGCTGTTTTTT,CASSLDGNTGELFF,-,few,14,TRBV7-9,TRBJ2-2
TGCGCCAGCAGCCCGCTAAGTATGAAGGGGCTCGGCACCGGGGAGCTGTTTTTT,CASSPLSMKGLGTGELFF,-,-,18,TRBV5-1,TRBJ2-2
TGTGCCAGCAGCGTTGAGGGACAGGGATACACTGAAGCTTTCTTT,CASSVEGQGYTEAFF,TRBD1,-,15,TRBV9,TRBJ1-1
TGTGCCAGCAGTCGAGTACAGGGAGGAAGAACTGAAGCTTTCTTT,CASSRVQGGRTEAFF,-,-,15,TRBV6-5,TRBJ1-1
TGTGCCAGCAGATATTTTAGCGGGGGGGCGGGGAGTACGCAGTATTTT,CASRYFSGGAGSTQYF,TRBD2,few,16,TRBV12-3/TRBV12-4,TRBJ2-3
TGTGCCAGCAGCCCCTTGGGGAACACTGAAGCTTTCTTT,CASSPLGNTEAFF,-,-,13,TRBV7-9,TRBJ1-1
TGTGCCAGCAGCCCCCCACGTGGGGCAGGGGGAGGCTATACCTTC,CASSPPRGAGGGYTF,TRBD1,-,15,TRBV7-2,TRBJ1-2
TGTGCCAGCTCACCAAACTTAGGGGGGTCTGGTGAGCAGTTCTTC,CASSPNLGGSGEQFF,-,-,15,TRBV18,TRBJ2-1
TGCGCCAGACAGAGATATAGCAATCAGCCCCAGCATTTT,CARQRYSNQPQHF,-,few,13,TRBV10-1,TRBJ1-5
TGCAGTGCTAGAGGACTAGCGGGGGGTGAGCAGTTCTTC,CSARGLAGGEQFF,TRBD2,-,13,TRBV20-1,TRBJ2-1
TGCAGTGCTAGGGATTACCCGACAAATACCGGGGAGCTGTTTTTT,CSARDYPTNTGELFF,-,few,15,TRBV20-1,TRBJ2-2
TGTGCCAGCAGCTTAGGACTAGCGGGGTACGAGCAGTTCTTC,CASSLGLAGYEQFF,TRBD2,-,14,TRBV7-8,TRBJ2-1
TGTGCCAGCAGACAGGGACCGAGGGATACGCAGTATTTT,CASRQGPRDTQYF,-,-,13,TRBV3-1,TRBJ2-3
TGTGCCAGCAGCTTGGAAGGAGCGAACATTCAGTACTTC,CASSLEGANIQYF,-,-,13,TRBV5-5,TRBJ2-4
TGTGCTAGCAGCTTAGGAGTTGGACAGCCCCAGCATTTT,CASSLGVGQPQHF,-,-,13,TRBV7-7,TRBJ1-5
TGTGCCAGCAACGGACAGGGGGGAATTGGTGGGGAGCTGTTTTTT,CASNGQGGIGGELFF,TRBD1,-,15,TRBV11-2,TRBJ2-2
TGTGCCAGCTCACCACCCGCTTACAATGAGCAGTTCTTC,CASSPPAYNEQFF,-,-,13,TRBV18,TRBJ2-1
TGTGCCAGCAACAGGGAAGAGACCCAGTACTTC,CASNREETQYF,-,-,11,TRBV2,TRBJ2-5
TGTGCCAGCAGTGAGCGTCAGGGAAAAGAGGATCAGCCCCAGCATTTT,CASSERQGKEDQPQHF,-,few,16,TRBV6-1,TRBJ1-5
TGTGCCAGCAGAGACAGGTCCCGGGTTAGCAATCAGCCCCAGCATTTT,CASRDRSRVSNQPQHF,-,few,16,TRBV2,TRBJ1-5
TGTGCCAGCAGCTTTCAGGACTTCTCTGGAAACACCATATATTTT,CASSFQDFSGNTIYF,-,-,15,TRBV7-6,TRBJ1-3
TGCGCCAGCAGCCTAGTCCCGGGACAGGGGTACACTGAAGCTTTCTTT,CASSLVPGQGYTEAFF,TRBD1,few,16,TRBV4-1,TRBJ1-1
TGTGCCAGCAGCCAAGCCTCCGGGACAGGGTACGGCTACACCTTC,CASSQASGTGYGYTF,TRBD1,-,15,TRBV4-2,TRBJ1-2
TGCAGCGTTGCGCGCGACAGGGGCACTGAAGCTTTCTTT,CSVARDRGTEAFF,TRBD1,-,13,TRBV29-1,TRBJ1-1
TGTGCCAGCAGCTTGGATATACGTGGCTACACCTTC,CASSLDIRGYTF,-,few,12,TRBV5-6,TRBJ1-2
TGCGCCAGCAGCCTCGCACGCGAAACAGGGCTCCGGCTTAAAGATACGCAGTATTTT,CASSLARETGLRLKDTQYF,-,-,19,TRBV5-1,TRBJ2-3
TGCAGTGCTAGAGCTCCTCCGGGACAGGGGGCGACCACTGAAGCTTTCTTT,CSARAPPGQGATTEAFF,TRBD1,few,17,TRBV20-1,TRBJ1-1
TGTGCCAGCAGCCCCGCCGGGGGGCACGCAGATACGCAGTATTTT,CASSPAGGHADTQYF,-,-,15,TRBV7-2,TRBJ2-3
TGTGCCTGGAATCAGGAAGAGACCCAGTACTTC,CAWNQEETQYF,-,many,11,TRBV30,TRBJ2-5
TGTGCCAGCAGCTTTCAATCGGGGGATTACGAGCAGTACTTC,CASSFQSGDYEQYF,-,-,14,TRBV7-2,TRBJ2-7
TGTGCCAGCAGTTCCGGACAGGGGTTTAACACCATATATTTT,CASSSGQGFNTIYF,TRBD1,few,14,TRBV12-3/TRBV12-4,TRBJ1-3
TGTGCCAGCAGTTTAGGTGACGGAAAGACCCAGTACTTC,CASSLGDGKTQYF,-,many,13,TRBV28,TRBJ2-5
TGTGCCAGCACCCTGGACAGGGGGTCGTGGGATACGCAGTATTTT,CASTLDRGSWDTQYF,TRBD1,-,15,TRBV2,TRBJ2-3
TGCGCCAGCAGCCAGGGAAACAGGGGTTTATATGGCTACACCTTC,CASSQGNRGLYGYTF,TRBD1,few,15,TRBV4-1,TRBJ1-2
TGTGCCAGCAGTTTAGGGGGTAGGACCGGGGAGCTGTTTTTT,CASSLGGRTGELFF,-,few,14,TRBV12-3/TRBV12-4,TRBJ2-2
TGTGCCAGCTCACCACTCACTAGCGGTTCCTACAATGAGCAGTTCTTC,CASSPLTSGSYNEQFF,TRBD2,many,16,TRBV18,TRBJ2-1
TGTGCCAGCAGCTTACGGCCGGGAGGGAGTGTTGAGCAGTTCTTC,CASSLRPGGSVEQFF,TRBD2,-,15,TRBV7-7,TRBJ2-1
TGTGCCAGCAGTTACGGGGGATACACAGATACGCAGTATTTT,CASSYGGYTDTQYF,-,-,14,TRBV6-2/TRBV6-3,TRBJ2-3
TGCGCCAGCAGTTATAGCGGGCACTACGAGCAGTACTTC,CASSYSGHYEQYF,TRBD2,few,13,TRBV10-2,TRBJ2-7
TGCAGTCCGGGACAGGGGTTTTACAATGAGCAGTTCTTC,CSPGQGFYNEQFF,TRBD1,few,13,TRBV20-1,TRBJ2-1
TGTGCCAGCACGAATCAGGGGGCTAGAGATACGCAGTATTTT,CASTNQGARDTQYF,TRBD1,-,14,TRBV12-3/TRBV12-4,TRBJ2-3
TGTGCCAGCAGCCAAGAGTTTGCCGGCCTCCCCGCCTTC,CASSQEFAGLPAF,-,-,13,TRBV7-2,TRBJ1-2
TGTGCCAGCAGTTACTCGGTGAGAGGAGAGACCCAGTACTTC,CASSYSVRGETQYF,-,-,14,TRBV6-5,TRBJ2-5
TGCAGTGCCGGAGCACAGGGATGGACAGATACGCAGTATTTT,CSAGAQGWTDTQYF,-,few,14,TRBV20-1,TRBJ2-3